Each of the 27 T cell receptor beta chains below was sequenced from the same sample in a study of regulatory T cells in long-lasting Graves disease. As for time point: newly diagnosed GD, antithyroid drugs for less than 3 months. RNA isolated from PBMCs was used to make the TCR library. Researchers made TCR beta libraries by using iRepertoire HTBI primers and running Arm-PCR on CDR3 regions. MiXCR, run by TCRdb on the multiplex PCR reads, gives a single entry per CDR3 protein. The table includes roughly 430,000 distinct CDR3 sequences, less than 20% detected once. The same specimen was also included in a second study, on T cells in Graves' hyperthyroidism and ophthalmopathy.

Source: peripheral blood mononuclear cells (PBMCs), taken at new diagnosis, from a patient treated with antithyroid drugs. Every receptor here comes from a woman aged 25 to 39 with Graves disease.

This clonotype was detected ten times or more. Just one base apart from a much larger clone, this may be a read error. The chain links TRBV2 to TRBJ1-6; 9 bases align to TRBD1. The CDR3 loop spans 18 amino acids. Germline values: CDR1 SNHLY, CDR2 FYNNEI. J gave up 11 bases and V 6 bases, and 20 bases lay outside the gene matches. CDR3 nucleotide sequence: TGTGCCAGCAGCCGAGCCCGGACAGGGGACCCACCGGGAACACCCCTCCACTTT. This sequence encodes CASSRARTGDPPGTPLHF. The full variable domain, completed using reference TRBV2 and TRBJ1-6, is EPEVTQTPSHQVTQMGQEVILRCVPISNHLYFYWYRQILGQKVEFLVSFYNNEISEKSEIFDDQFSVERPDGSNFTLKIRSTKLEDSAMYFCASSRARTGDPPGTPLHFGNGTRLTVT.

A note on this clonotype: This may arise from a read error, as a much more abundant clone is one base away. The genes are TRBV5-1 and TRBJ2-5; D is unclear. V was cut by 4 bases and J by 2 bases, with 9 bases left in between. Germline assignment: CDR1 SGHRS and CDR2 YFSETQ. The CDR3 runs 13 residues. This CDR3 is CASSPSCQETQYF. The CDR3 coding sequence is TGCGCCAGCAGCCCTAGTTGTCAAGAGACCCAGTACTTC.

There are many counts of this clonotype. The gene calls are TRBV20-1 and TRBJ1-1; TRBD1 is a possible D gene (5 bases). Trimming took 5 bases from V and 4 from J, leaving 26 bases between them. The CDR3 has 17 amino acids. CDR1 and CDR2 from the germline V gene are DFQATT and SNEGSKA (reference sequence). CDR3 sequence: CSADMGHSGDGGTEAFF. The CDR3 DNA follows: TGCAGTGCTGATATGGGGCACTCAGGCGATGGGGGCACTGAAGCTTTCTTT.

The chain recombines TRBV5-5 with TRBJ2-7; 12 bases are a match to TRBD2. V shed 0 bases, J shed 7 bases, and the junction held 8 bases outside the gene matches. This CDR3 region has 16 residues. Germline V lookup: CDR1 SGHKS, CDR2 YYEKEE (reference sequence). This chain's CDR3 is CASSLGGLAGNGEQYF. CDR3 in DNA: TGTGCCAGCAGCTTGGGGGGACTAGCGGGCAATGGGGAGCAGTACTTC.

There are a few counts of this clonotype. The chain combines TRBV9 with TRBJ2-7, with D unclear. CDR3 size: 16 residues. The germline V gene encodes CDR1 SGDLS and CDR2 YYNGEE. Trimming cost V 4 bases and J 6 bases, with 23 bases left between them. The chain's CDR3 is CASSLGSISTRREQYF. The CDR3 region has the DNA TGTGCCAGCAGCCTCGGCTCGATCTCTACTCGTCGCGAGCAGTACTTC.

This clonotype appeared many times. V gene TRBV3-1 combines with J gene TRBJ1-2; no firm D call. The germline gives CDR1 LGHDT, CDR2 YNNKEL (reference sequence). This CDR3 is built from 15 residues. Trimming shortened V by 2 bases and J by 8 bases, and 18 bases separated the two germline ends. DNA for the CDR3: TGTGCCAGCAGCCAAAGAGACGGATTTCCTATCGGCTACACCTTC. It yields the protein CASSQRDGFPIGYTF.

In this sample, this clonotype turned up a few times. The chain links TRBV12-3 or TRBV12-4 to TRBJ1-4; TRBD1 matches at 8 bases. This CDR3 contains 14 residues. V gave up 5 bases and J gave up 6 bases; unmatched junction bases: 5. CDR3 sequence reads: CASSRTGGYEKLFF. CDR3 nucleotide sequence: TGTGCCAGCAGTCGCACAGGGGGTTATGAAAAACTGTTTTTT.

This clonotype has a count of ten or more. This rearrangement joins TRBV6-5 to TRBJ2-7, with 10 bases lining up with TRBD1. CDR1 MNHEY and CDR2 SVGAGI come from the germline V gene. The V gene end was trimmed by 3 bases and the J gene end by 2 bases; junction bases not matched to a gene: 7. The CDR3 runs 16 residues. Here the CDR3 DNA reads TGTGCCAGCAGTTATCGACAGGGGGCCATCACCTACGAGCAGTACTTC. Residues: CASSYRQGAITYEQYF.

Details on this clonotype: This sequence may be a read error, since a much larger clone differs from it by one base. V usage is TRBV7-2 and J usage is TRBJ2-7; TRBD2 might be the D (6 bases). V was pared by 1 base and J by 2 bases, with 12 bases between. Germline lookup yields CDR1 SGHTA and CDR2 FQGNSA. CDR3 length: 15 residues. This chain's CDR3 is CASSLEAGRAYEQYF. In DNA, the CDR3 is TGTGCCAGCAGCTTAGAGGCCGGGAGAGCCTACGAGCAGTACTTC.

This clonotype was recorded at least ten times. The genes are TRBV6-2 or TRBV6-3 and TRBJ2-1, with 9 nucleotides matching TRBD2. The CDR3 is 16 residues long. The germline CDR1 and CDR2 sequences are MNHEY and SVGEGT. With 0 bases clipped from V and 7 bases from J, the junction kept 7 bases outside the gene matches. CDR3 sequence (DNA): TGTGCCAGCAGTTACTCGAAGGCGGGAGGGCCAAATGAGCAGTTCTTC. Amino acid sequence: CASSYSKAGGPNEQFF.

The sample holds a few counts of this clonotype. V gene TRBV20-1 combines with J gene TRBJ2-6; 11 bases align to TRBD2. V shed 4 bases, J shed 0 bases, and the junction held 11 bases outside the gene matches. The CDR3 covers 19 residues. In germline, CDR1 is DFQATT, CDR2 SNEGSKA (reference sequence). Written as DNA, the CDR3 is TGCAGTGCTAAAACGCCGGTAGCGGGAGGGAACTCTGGGGCCAACGTCCTGACTTTC. Translation: CSAKTPVAGGNSGANVLTF.

This clonotype was detected only a few times. In DNA form, the CDR3 reads TGCGCCAGCAGCCAAGATGATAGCGGGAGTGTTGGCACAGATACGCAGTATTTT. This sequence encodes CASSQDDSGSVGTDTQYF. The gene calls are TRBV4-3 and TRBJ2-3, with 9 positions matching TRBD2. This CDR3 spans 18 amino acids. Germline-derived CDR1 and CDR2 are LGHNA and YSLEER. Germline trimming cut 0 bases from V and 1 base from J; bases unmatched to any gene: 8.

This clonotype came up many times. This chain links TRBV10-3 with TRBJ2-1; D unclear. The CDR3 loop spans 16 amino acids. Germline V lookup: CDR1 ENHRY, CDR2 SYGVKD. The V end was cut by 3 bases, the J end by 0 bases, with 12 bases between. CDR3 in amino acids: CAISDGTQSSYNEQFF. The CDR3, as DNA: TGTGCCATCAGTGATGGCACTCAAAGCTCCTACAATGAGCAGTTCTTC.

The chain is built from TRBV6-1 and TRBJ1-1; D not resolved. V lost 3 bases, J lost 7 bases, and 3 bases lay in between. The CDR3 extends over 10 amino acids. Germline V CDR1 and CDR2: MNHNS, SASEGT. CDR3 amino acids: CASSDVEAFF. In DNA form, the CDR3 reads TGTGCCAGCAGTGATGTTGAAGCTTTCTTT.

This clonotype was seen at least ten times. The chain links TRBV7-9 to TRBJ1-4, with D perhaps TRBD1 (5 bases). Trimming took off 2 bases at V and 0 bases at J, with 10 bases between the two ends. This CDR3 comprises 16 residues. Germline CDR1 and CDR2: SEHNR and FQNEAQ (reference sequence). Here the CDR3 reads CASSLPTVPTNEKLFF. In DNA form, the CDR3 reads TGTGCCAGCAGCTTACCGACAGTTCCAACTAATGAAAAACTGTTTTTT.

This clonotype came up many times. The V and J genes are TRBV28 and TRBJ2-3; 7 bases match TRBD1. This CDR3 is 13 amino acids long. Germline CDR1 reads MDHEN; CDR2 reads SYDVKM. Trimming cost V 8 bases and J 4 bases; bases outside gene matches: 6. CDR3 sequence (DNA): TGTGCCAGCGGAAACAGGGGCTCAGATACGCAGTATTTT. Encoded protein: CASGNRGSDTQYF.

This clonotype appeared a few times. The chain combines TRBV3-1 with TRBJ2-7; D unclear. The CDR3 is 13 amino acids. Between the trimmed V and J ends, which lost 4 bases and 6 bases, there was a span of 13 bases. Germline CDR1 reads LGHDT; CDR2 reads YNNKEL (reference sequence). The CDR3 sequence: CASSPSEGREQYF. The CDR3 DNA reads TGTGCCAGCAGCCCAAGTGAAGGGCGCGAGCAGTACTTC.

On this clonotype itself: A far bigger clonotype differs at one base, so this is likely a read error. The chain links TRBV28 to TRBJ2-1; TRBD1 might be the D (6 bases). The J call could be wrong; TRBJ2-7 is a better fit for the DNA end. CDR3 length: 16 amino acids. Germline V CDR1 and CDR2: MDHEN, SYDVKM. The DNA of the CDR3 is TGTGCCAGCAGGCCTAACATCTTGGACAGCTCCTACGAGCAGTACTTC. Its translation: CASRPNILDSSYEQYF.

Only a few counts were recorded for this clonotype. This rearrangement joins TRBV28 to TRBJ2-6; no clear D. CDR3 length equals 14 residues. Germline CDR1 reads MDHEN; CDR2 reads SYDVKM. The V and J ends lost 6 bases and 3 bases respectively, with 9 bases between them. CDR3 residues: CASSRNFGANVLTF. The CDR3 region has the DNA TGTGCCAGCAGCCGAAACTTTGGGGCCAACGTCCTGACTTTC. The full variable domain, in which reference TRBV28 and TRBJ2-6 provide the parts outside the CDR3, is DVKVTQSSRYLVKRTGEKVFLECVQDMDHENMFWYRQDPGLGLRLIYFSYDVKMKEKGDIPEGYSVSREKKERFSLILESASTNQTSMYLCASSRNFGANVLTFGAGSRLTVL.

This clonotype appeared many times. The chain links TRBV12-3 or TRBV12-4 to TRBJ2-5; a weak D match, TRBD1 (6 bases). The CDR3 is made up of 15 amino acids. The germline V and J ends were trimmed by 6 bases and 4 bases, with 18 bases remaining between them. CDR3 in DNA: TGTGCCAGCAGCCACAACAGGGCGGGCGGAGAGACCCAGTACTTC. Translated, it gives CASSHNRAGGETQYF.

In this sample, this clonotype turned up a few times. This rearrangement joins TRBV28 to TRBJ2-3, with a weak D call TRBD2 (5 bases). The CDR3 contains 15 residues. Trimming took off 10 bases at V and 4 bases at J, with 21 bases between the two ends. Germline V gene sequence: CDR1 MDHEN, CDR2 SYDVKM. The DNA of the CDR3 is TGTGCCACTTCCGACTATCGAGACTTGCCAGATACGCAGTATTTT. It encodes CATSDYRDLPDTQYF. Full variable domain (outside the CDR3, taken from reference TRBV28 and TRBJ2-3): DVKVTQSSRYLVKRTGEKVFLECVQDMDHENMFWYRQDPGLGLRLIYFSYDVKMKEKGDIPEGYSVSREKKERFSLILESASTNQTSMYLCATSDYRDLPDTQYFGPGTRLTVL.

The rearrangement uses TRBV5-1 and TRBJ2-5; 9 bases map to TRBD1. The germline V gene encodes CDR1 SGHRS and CDR2 YFSETQ. The CDR3 sequence is 15 residues long. J lost 1 base, V lost 0 bases, and 1 base had no gene match. The CDR3: CASSLGGQGQETQYF. The DNA for the CDR3 is TGCGCCAGCAGCTTGGGGGGACAGGGCCAAGAGACCCAGTACTTC.

The genes are TRBV4-1 and TRBJ2-2; 8 bases fit TRBD1. CDR1 is MGHRA, CDR2 YSYEKL, per germline. J lost 4 bases, V lost 4 bases, and 5 bases had no gene match. This CDR3 contains 15 residues. The CDR3, as DNA: TGCGCCAGCAGCCCATGGACAGGGCCCACCGGGGAGCTGTTTTTT. This sequence encodes CASSPWTGPTGELFF.

This clonotype has at least ten counts. This rearrangement joins TRBV6-1 to TRBJ1-4; D unresolved. V was pared by 3 bases and J by 0 bases, with 26 bases between. The germline CDR1 and CDR2 sequences are MNHNS and SASEGT. The CDR3 totals 21 residues. CDR3 region: CASSEMEGWNSQTATNEKLFF. The CDR3 DNA reads TGTGCCAGCAGTGAGATGGAGGGATGGAACAGTCAAACTGCAACTAATGAAAAACTGTTTTTT.

The rearrangement links TRBV15 to TRBJ2-1, with 12 bases that match TRBD2. The V gene's germline CDR1 is LNHNV and CDR2 YYDKDF (reference sequence). This CDR3 spans 16 amino acids. The J segment lost 4 bases and the V segment lost 1 base, leaving 2 bases of the junction unmatched. This CDR3 is CATSRGLAGGYNEQFF. In nucleotides, the CDR3 is TGTGCCACCAGCAGAGGGCTAGCGGGAGGGTACAATGAGCAGTTCTTC.

The chain combines TRBV6-1 with TRBJ2-1; 15 nucleotides line up with TRBD2. CDR3 length: 15 residues. With 3 bases clipped from V and 9 bases from J, the junction kept 3 bases outside the gene matches. Germline CDR1 is MNHNS and CDR2 is SASEGT. The CDR3 loop reads CASSDGTSGRTEQFF. The CDR3 coding sequence is TGTGCCAGCAGTGATGGGACTAGCGGGAGGACTGAGCAGTTCTTC.

This chain uses TRBV3-1 with TRBJ1-1; 8 bases line up with TRBD1. Trimming took 4 bases from V and 11 from J; bases not matched to a gene: 15. This CDR3 region has 15 residues. Germline-derived CDR1 and CDR2 are LGHDT and YNNKEL (reference sequence). The CDR3 spells CASSPLGRGHGEAFF. CDR3 in DNA: TGTGCCAGCAGCCCTCTGGGCAGGGGGCATGGTGAGGCTTTCTTT.